A single sample is the source of the 15 T cell receptor beta chains below, sequenced in a study of shared clonotypes between healthy human individuals. In the naive CD8 group, cells lacked CD45RO and were positively selected for CCR7, so terminally differentiated effector memory CD45RA+ cells were left out. Some clones are missing from TCRdb's copy, which holds only in-frame ones; the method was immunoSEQ multiplex PCR. This sample carries more than 2 million clones, about 93% of them seen once, and the ten largest clones take around 1.8%. Sequencing was carried out using naive CD8+ T cells from PBMCs. The receptors were gathered from a man aged 18 to 30 in good health. Some clones in this sample may be carry-over from other donors' samples.

The chain joins TRBV10-3 to TRBJ1-3; maybe TRBD1 (6 bases). This CDR3 region has 17 residues. The germline CDR1 and CDR2 sequences are ENHRY and SYGVKD. V was shortened by 0 bases and J by 0 bases, with 12 bases between the two germline ends. The CDR3 nucleotides are TGTGCCATCAGTGAGTCCCGACAGGTTGACTCTGGAAACACCATATATTTT. Its translation is CAISESRQVDSGNTIYF.

The gene calls are TRBV5-4 and TRBJ2-7; D is perhaps TRBD2 (6 bases). V dropped 1 base and J dropped 5 bases, with 16 bases sitting between them. The CDR3 totals 15 residues. Germline V lookup: CDR1 SGHNT, CDR2 YYREEE (reference sequence). CDR3 sequence: CASSLKRESPHEQYF. In DNA, the CDR3 is TGTGCCAGCAGCTTGAAACGGGAGTCCCCCCACGAGCAGTACTTC.

The CDR3 DNA is TGTGCCATCAGTGAAAGAGGAACCCGCTACGAGCAGTACTTC. It is translated as CAISERGTRYEQYF. The chain employs TRBV10-3 and TRBJ2-7; D not certain. The CDR3 sequence is 14 residues long. With 3 bases removed from V and 3 bases from J, the gap between germline ends came to 12 bases. Looked up from germline, CDR1 is ENHRY and CDR2 is SYGVKD.

V gene TRBV6-5 combines with J gene TRBJ2-7, with 7 positions matching TRBD1. Per germline, CDR1 MNHEY and CDR2 SVGAGI. The CDR3 sequence is 16 residues long. J lost 0 bases, V lost 0 bases, and 5 bases had no gene match. The CDR3 here is CASSYSTGTASYEQYF. The DNA for the CDR3 is TGTGCCAGCAGTTACTCGACCGGGACAGCCTCCTACGAGCAGTACTTC.

As DNA, the CDR3 is TGTGCCACCAGCAGAAGTCCGGAGACCCAGTACTTC. Translated: CATSRSPETQYF. J is TRBJ2-5 and V is TRBV15; D ambiguous. V was clipped by 2 bases and J by 5 bases, with 6 bases between them. This CDR3 region has 12 residues. Germline V gene data show CDR1 as LNHNV and CDR2 as YYDKDF (reference sequence).

Points on this clone: Other DNA sequences in the same sample also yield this CDR3. The chain uses TRBV9 and TRBJ1-4; tentative D call: TRBD1 (6 bases). CDR3 size: 14 residues. V was clipped by 3 bases and J by 1 base, with 7 bases between them. CDR1 SGDLS and CDR2 YYNGEE come from the germline V gene. CDR3: CASSAQGTNEKLFF. The DNA of the CDR3 is TGTGCCAGCAGCGCACAGGGAACTAATGAAAAACTGTTTTTT.

The rearrangement uses TRBV30 and TRBJ2-2, with D hard to call. Between the trimmed V and J ends, which lost 8 bases and 3 bases, there was a span of 16 bases. The germline gives CDR1 GTSNPN, CDR2 SVGIG (reference sequence). This CDR3 has 14 amino acids. The CDR3 here is CAHEVSYYTGELFF. Written as DNA, the CDR3 is TGTGCCCACGAGGTTTCCTATTACACCGGGGAGCTGTTTTTT.

V and J are TRBV5-4 and TRBJ1-1; maybe TRBD1 (5 bases). Germline V lookup: CDR1 SGHNT, CDR2 YYREEE (reference sequence). Trimming removed 1 base at V and 3 bases at J, with 16 bases between. The CDR3 covers 16 residues. Here the CDR3 reads CASSLWMGVGDTEAFF. The DNA of the CDR3 is TGTGCCAGCAGCTTGTGGATGGGGGTTGGGGACACTGAAGCTTTCTTT.

The genes are TRBV28 and TRBJ2-7, with 8 bases aligning to TRBD1. The junction had 9 bases not matched to a gene; V was cut back by 6 bases and J by 2 bases. Germline V gene data show CDR1 as MDHEN and CDR2 as SYDVKM. The CDR3 is made up of 15 amino acids. In DNA, the CDR3 is TGTGCCAGCAGACGCAGACAGGGGAATACCTACGAGCAGTACTTC. The encoded protein is CASRRRQGNTYEQYF.

The chain joins TRBV11-2 to TRBJ1-1; tentatively, D is TRBD1 (6 bases). V dropped 8 bases and J dropped 3 bases, with 16 bases sitting between them. This CDR3 has 14 residues. The germline V gene has CDR1 SGHAT and CDR2 FQNNGV. The CDR3 sequence: CASVTGRGDTEAFF. DNA for the CDR3: TGTGCCAGCGTAACAGGGCGAGGGGACACTGAAGCTTTCTTT.

This sequence joins TRBV9 and TRBJ1-4; no reliable D call. Trimming cost V 4 bases and J 8 bases, with 18 bases left between them. The CDR3 loop spans 15 amino acids. The V gene's germline CDR1 is SGDLS and CDR2 YYNGEE. Written as DNA, the CDR3 is TGTGCCAGCAGCCCCGCTTCGGGGTTAGGGGAAAAACTGTTTTTT. As protein: CASSPASGLGEKLFF. Combining the CDR3 with reference TRBV9 and TRBJ1-4 gives the whole variable domain DSGVTQTPKHLITATGQRVTLRCSPRSGDLSVYWYQQSLDQGLQFLIQYYNGEERAKGNILERFSAQQFPDLHSELNLSSLELGDSALYFCASSPASGLGEKLFFGSGTQLSVL.

The rearrangement joins TRBV7-8 to TRBJ2-3, with TRBD2 matching 11 bases. The germline V gene has CDR1 SGHVS and CDR2 FQNEAQ. The CDR3 is 16 amino acids. Germline trimming cut 4 bases from V and 4 bases from J; bases unmatched to any gene: 7. CDR3 sequence reads: CASSYRLAGFPDTQYF. The CDR3 coding sequence is TGTGCCAGCAGCTACCGACTAGCGGGATTTCCAGATACGCAGTATTTT.

The chain has TRBV11-2 and TRBJ2-5; 16 nucleotides agree with TRBD2. The ends lost 5 bases at V and 4 bases at J; junction bases unmatched: 10. The CDR3 runs 18 residues. Germline values: CDR1 SGHAT, CDR2 FQNNGV. CDR3 nucleotides: TGTGCCAGCAGCCCGGGACTAGCGGGAGGGAGGGGACGAGAGACCCAGTACTTC. Its translation is CASSPGLAGGRGRETQYF.

The genes are TRBV5-5 and TRBJ2-7, with 9 bases matching TRBD2. The CDR3 spans 14 residues. With 5 bases clipped from V and 0 bases from J, the junction kept 3 bases outside the gene matches. Germline CDR1 SGHKS, CDR2 YYEKEE (reference sequence). The CDR3, as DNA: TGTGCCAGCAGAAAGCGGGAGGACTCCTACGAGCAGTACTTC. Translated, it gives CASRKREDSYEQYF.

The rearrangement joins TRBV4-3 to TRBJ2-1; D might be TRBD2 (7 bases). The CDR3 contains 18 residues. Between the trimmed V and J ends, which lost 0 bases and 6 bases, there was a span of 21 bases. Germline CDR1 and CDR2: LGHNA and YSLEER. This CDR3 is CASSQDGGGTVDPNEQFF. CDR3 nucleotide sequence: TGCGCCAGCAGCCAAGATGGGGGGGGCACTGTCGACCCCAATGAGCAGTTCTTC.